This TCR beta chain was identified in a study of cytomegalovirus exposure and HLA in healthy donors. 60 Vbeta and 13 Jbeta primers were used in PCR. Only in-frame clones appear in the TCRdb table, and some are missing; sequencing was by immunoSEQ multiplex PCR. The sample includes 75,000 to 95,000 clones, approximately 60% seen only once; the top ten take around a fifth. CDR3 size: 14 residues. CDR1 and CDR2 from the germline V gene are SGHTA and FQGTGA. Germline trimming cut 6 bases from V and 3 bases from J; bases unmatched to any gene: 2. Only one count was recorded for this clone. This sequence originates from a woman between 50 and 59 years old in good health and CMV-seropositive. The material sequenced was PBMCs. V usage is TRBV7-3 and J usage is TRBJ2-2; 9 bases line up with TRBD1. CDR3 amino acids: CASRGQGYTGELFF. The CDR3 DNA reads TGTGCCAGCAGGGGACAGGGATACACCGGGGAGCTGTTTTTT. The full variable domain, in which reference TRBV7-3 and TRBJ2-2 provide the parts outside the CDR3, is GAGVSQTPSNKVTEKGKYVELRCDPISGHTALYWYRQSLGQGPEFLIYFQGTGAADDSGLPNDRFFAVRPEGSVSTLKIQRTERGDSAVYLCASRGQGYTGELFFGEGSRLTVL.